This entry lists 13 T cell receptor beta chains sequenced from one sample in a study of T cells in Graves' hyperthyroidism and ophthalmopathy. It was RNA transcripts that yielded the amplified TCR beta CDR3 regions. The primer set for the first-round RT-PCR of the TCR CDR3 was HTBI. One entry per CDR3 protein, called by TCRdb with MiXCR from the multiplex PCR reads. The sample has roughly 500,000 distinct CDR3 sequences; approximately 15% are singletons. The sequencing input was blood. The origin of the receptors is a woman between 25 and 40 years old with Graves' hyperthyroidism that later progressed to Graves' ophthalmopathy.

This clonotype was recorded many times. The chain is built from TRBV28 and TRBJ2-1; 9 positions match TRBD2. The CDR3 runs 17 residues. The germline CDR1 and CDR2 sequences are MDHEN and SYDVKM. V trimming: 8 bases; J trimming: 0 bases; junction bases outside the gene matches: 11. As DNA, the CDR3 is TGTGCCAGCGCCCGGGGACTAGCCCGTAACTCCTACAATGAGCAGTTCTTC. Translating gives CASARGLARNSYNEQFF.

In this sample, this clonotype turned up many times. The CDR3 DNA is TGTGCCAGCGGTAGGACTAGCGCAACAGATACGCAGTATTTT. It codes for CASGRTSATDTQYF. The chain carries TRBV3-1 and TRBJ2-3, with 9 bases that match TRBD2. The CDR3 length is 14 residues. Germline V CDR1 and CDR2: LGHDT, YNNKEL (reference sequence). The V segment lost 8 bases and the J segment 3 bases; nucleotides outside the gene matches: 6.

There are a few counts of this clonotype. This chain connects TRBV11-2 to TRBJ2-6; D is uncertain. The germline V gene encodes CDR1 SGHAT and CDR2 FQNNGV. This CDR3 is built from 17 residues. With 2 bases removed from V and 4 bases from J, the gap between germline ends came to 15 bases. As DNA, the CDR3 is TGTGCCAGCAGCTTACTTCTTTGGTCTGTCGGGGCCAACGTCCTGACTTTC. Amino acid sequence: CASSLLLWSVGANVLTF.

This clonotype was seen repeatedly, ten times or more. The chain carries TRBV19 and TRBJ2-7, with D perhaps being TRBD1 or TRBD2 (5 bases each). V was cut by 4 bases and J by 0 bases, with 13 bases left in between. Germline CDR1 LNHDA, CDR2 SQIVND (reference sequence). The length of the CDR3 is 15 residues. CDR3 amino acids: CASSKGRDSSYEQYF. The DNA for the CDR3 is TGTGCCAGTAGTAAGGGACGGGATAGCTCCTACGAGCAGTACTTC.

This clonotype was observed at least ten times. The chain employs TRBV29-1 and TRBJ2-5; unclear D gene. The CDR3 has 12 residues. Germline CDR1 is SQVTM and CDR2 is ANQGSEA. V was trimmed by 3 bases and J by 3 bases, leaving 8 bases between them. CDR3 region: CSVDRSEETQYF. CDR3 nucleotide sequence: TGCAGCGTTGACAGGAGTGAAGAGACCCAGTACTTC.

This clonotype was detected only a few times. The chain combines TRBV5-1 with TRBJ2-7; D assignment may be TRBD1 or TRBD2 (5 bases each). The CDR3 is 16 residues long. Trimming left V 4 bases short and J 2 bases short, with 19 bases between. Germline assignment: CDR1 SGHRS and CDR2 YFSETQ. This CDR3 is CASSPSGADRAYEQYF. For the CDR3, the DNA is TGCGCCAGCAGCCCCTCCGGGGCCGACCGAGCCTACGAGCAGTACTTC.

This clonotype has a count of ten or more. CDR3 loop: CSAAGRASYNEQFF. Here the CDR3 DNA reads TGCAGTGCAGCCGGGAGGGCCTCCTACAATGAGCAGTTCTTC. The V call is TRBV20-1, the J call TRBJ2-1; 8 bases align to TRBD2. From germline, CDR1 is DFQATT and CDR2 SNEGSKA (reference sequence). V lost 6 bases, J lost 0 bases, and 4 bases stayed unmatched. The CDR3 totals 14 residues.

This clonotype was seen many times. This chain joins TRBV19 and TRBJ2-2, with 7 bases aligning to TRBD1. CDR3 size: 15 residues. Germline CDR1 and CDR2: LNHDA and SQIVND (reference sequence). The trim removed 6 bases at V and 9 bases at J, leaving 13 bases unmatched. The DNA of the CDR3 is TGTGCCAGTAGCCGAGACAGGGACCAGGGGAGGGAGCTGTTTTTT. Translation gives CASSRDRDQGRELFF.

As regards this clonotype: A much larger clone differs by one base, so this may be a read error. The V and J genes are TRBV10-3 and TRBJ2-2; 11 nucleotides agree with TRBD2. The germline CDR1 and CDR2 sequences are ENHRY and SYGVKD. After removal of 8 bases from V and 6 bases from J, the junction contained 8 bases not matched to a gene. The length of the CDR3 is 15 residues. The CDR3 sequence: CAIGYGTSGPGELFF. Here the CDR3 DNA reads TGTGCCATCGGTTATGGGACTAGCGGACCCGGGGAGCTGTTTTTT.

This clonotype came up a few times. The V and J genes are TRBV6-4 and TRBJ2-1; D remains ambiguous. Germline V gives CDR1 MRHNA, CDR2 SNTAGT. V lost 5 bases to trimming and J lost 8 bases, with 19 bases between them. CDR3 size: 15 residues. Here the CDR3 DNA reads TGTGCCAGCAGTTTTTCGCTAGGAGTTGCAGATGAGCAGTTCTTC. It is translated as CASSFSLGVADEQFF.

The chain has TRBV30 and TRBJ1-4; perhaps TRBD1 as D (6 bases). The CDR3 is 13 residues long. Trimming shortened V by 2 bases and J by 10 bases, and 14 bases separated the two germline ends. Germline CDR1 reads GTSNPN; CDR2 reads SVGIG (reference sequence). CDR3 bases: TGTGCCTGGAGTACCAGTCGACAGGCAAAACTGTTTTTT. Encoded protein: CAWSTSRQAKLFF.

This clonotype was counted only a few times. The rearrangement links TRBV6-9 to TRBJ1-1; D is ambiguous. Trimming cost V 0 bases and J 7 bases, with 3 bases left between them. This CDR3 has 11 residues. Germline lookup yields CDR1 MNHGY and CDR2 SVAAGI. CDR3 protein: CASSYSHEAFF. As DNA, the CDR3 is TGTGCCAGCAGTTATTCACATGAAGCTTTCTTT.

Many counts were recorded for this clonotype. The gene calls are TRBV5-4 and TRBJ2-5; possibly TRBD2 for D (6 bases). Trimming removed 7 bases from V and 4 bases from J, with 14 bases in between. The length of the CDR3 is 13 residues. Germline lookup yields CDR1 SGHNT and CDR2 YYREEE (reference sequence). CDR3 amino acids: CASSLGGTETQYF. CDR3 DNA: TGTGCCAGCTCCCTGGGGGGTACAGAGACCCAGTACTTC.